These T cell receptor beta chains were read from a single sample in a study of cytomegalovirus exposure and HLA in healthy donors. Using immunoSEQ multiplex PCR, the repertoire was profiled, and TCRdb retains in-frame clones only, with some absent. In the table there are 150,000 to 200,000 clones, approximately 71% of which are singletons. The sequenced material came from PBMCs. These receptors were obtained from a man aged 45 to 65 in good health and CMV-seronegative. CDR3s include the opening cysteine and the closing phenylalanine or tryptophan. The D gene is left open where the match is weak. For some rows the clone size is stated as once, few or many, or as a class when expanded; others skip it.

j_call d_call clone_size v_call cdr3_aa cdr3_nt
TRBJ2-3 TRBD2 . TRBV5-1 CASSLAPSGGTDTQYF TGCGCCAGCAGCTTGGCCCCAAGCGGGGGGACAGATACGCAGTATTTT
TRBJ1-1 TRBD1 . TRBV11-2 CASSRFPGQGMNTEAFF TGTGCCAGCAGCCGTTTCCCGGGACAGGGCATGAACACTGAAGCTTTCTTT
TRBJ2-2 . few TRBV5-4 CASSLDSLGPGELFF TGTGCCAGCAGCTTGGATTCCCTTGGCCCCGGGGAGCTGTTTTTT
TRBJ2-3 TRBD2 . TRBV7-9 CASSLVGTSGVTDTQYF TGTGCCAGCAGCTTAGTAGGCACTAGCGGGGTCACAGATACGCAGTATTTT
TRBJ1-1 . . TRBV5-1 CASSLLIGGMNTEAFF TGCGCCAGCAGCTTGCTAATAGGAGGGATGAACACTGAAGCTTTCTTT
TRBJ2-3 TRBD2 once TRBV5-8 CASSSGLAGGIDTQYF TGTGCCAGCAGCTCCGGACTAGCGGGGGGGATAGATACGCAGTATTTT
TRBJ1-1 TRBD1 . TRBV29-1 CSVWTGGLAFF TGCAGCGTTTGGACAGGGGGCCTTGCTTTCTTT
TRBJ1-2 TRBD1 . TRBV4-1 CASSPGGPGGYTF TGCGCCAGCAGTCCAGGGGGCCCGGGCGGCTACACCTTC
TRBJ1-2 TRBD1 . TRBV5-8 CASSLVQGANGYTF TGTGCCAGCAGCTTGGTACAGGGGGCGAATGGCTACACCTTC
TRBJ2-7 TRBD1 . TRBV5-1 CASSLGPPGQGYEQYF TGCGCCAGCAGCTTGGGGCCTCCGGGACAGGGCTACGAGCAGTACTTC
TRBJ2-1 TRBD2 few TRBV4-1 CASSQDPKRGGRKNEQFF TGCGCCAGCAGCCAGGACCCTAAGCGGGGGGGCCGTAAGAATGAGCAGTTCTTC